These T cell receptor beta chains were read from a single sample in a study of Graves' ophthalmopathy and Graves' hyperthyroidism. In TCRdb, the multiplex PCR reads were re-called with MiXCR into one record per CDR3 protein. The repertoire includes about 220,000 distinct CDR3 sequences, 20% to 25% of them detected once, and approximately 40% sits in the top ten. Sequencing was performed on peripheral blood. The source of these receptors is a woman between 45 and 60 years old with Graves' ophthalmopathy. The CDR3 runs from the conserved cysteine through the conserved F or W. The order of the fields is J gene, clone size, D gene, V gene, CDR3 DNA, CDR3 protein. A D gene is named only where the DNA matches it firmly. Some rows mark clone size as missing; the rest say once, few, many or name a class of expanded clone.

J gene: TRBJ1-1; clone size: NA; D gene: TRBD1; V gene: TRBV6-1; CDR3 DNA: TGTGCCAGCAGCGAGCGGACAGGGGCTTGGACTGAAGCTTTCTTT; CDR3 protein: CASSERTGAWTEAFF
J gene: TRBJ2-5; clone size: NA; D gene: TRBD1; V gene: TRBV6-2/TRBV6-3; CDR3 DNA: TGTGCCAGCAGTTACTCACAGGGGGCCGGAGAGACCCAGTACTTC; CDR3 protein: CASSYSQGAGETQYF
J gene: TRBJ2-7; clone size: many; D gene: TRBD2; V gene: TRBV6-5; CDR3 DNA: TGTGCCAGCAGTTACAGCGGGAGGCCCCACGAGCAGTACTTC; CDR3 protein: CASSYSGRPHEQYF
J gene: TRBJ1-5; clone size: many; D gene: NA; V gene: TRBV6-5; CDR3 DNA: TGTGCCAGCAGTCCCCTAGACAGTCGCCAGCCCCAGCATTTT; CDR3 protein: CASSPLDSRQPQHF
J gene: TRBJ2-7; clone size: NA; D gene: TRBD1; V gene: TRBV12-3/TRBV12-4; CDR3 DNA: TGTGCCAGCAGTCAACAGCGACAACGACAGGGCCACGAGCAGTACTTC; CDR3 protein: CASSQQRQRQGHEQYF
J gene: TRBJ2-7; clone size: many; D gene: NA; V gene: TRBV10-2; CDR3 DNA: TGCGCCAGCAGTGTCAAGCGGATCGAGCAGTACTTC; CDR3 protein: CASSVKRIEQYF
J gene: TRBJ2-7; clone size: once; D gene: NA; V gene: TRBV6-5; CDR3 DNA: TGTGCCAGCAGTTACAGGGGTTTCTACGAGCAGTACTTC; CDR3 protein: CASSYRGFYEQYF
J gene: TRBJ2-7; clone size: many; D gene: TRBD1; V gene: TRBV12-3/TRBV12-4; CDR3 DNA: TGTGCCAGCAGCTCGGGACAGGGGCCCTACGAGCAGTACTTC; CDR3 protein: CASSSGQGPYEQYF
J gene: TRBJ1-3; clone size: many; D gene: TRBD1; V gene: TRBV7-2; CDR3 DNA: TGTGCCAGCAGCCCCAGGGGGCCGGAGGACACCATATATTTT; CDR3 protein: CASSPRGPEDTIYF
J gene: TRBJ2-7; clone size: many; D gene: NA; V gene: TRBV28; CDR3 DNA: TGTGCCAGCTCCGGATATGTGCAGGGGACCTACGAGCAGTACTTC; CDR3 protein: CASSGYVQGTYEQYF